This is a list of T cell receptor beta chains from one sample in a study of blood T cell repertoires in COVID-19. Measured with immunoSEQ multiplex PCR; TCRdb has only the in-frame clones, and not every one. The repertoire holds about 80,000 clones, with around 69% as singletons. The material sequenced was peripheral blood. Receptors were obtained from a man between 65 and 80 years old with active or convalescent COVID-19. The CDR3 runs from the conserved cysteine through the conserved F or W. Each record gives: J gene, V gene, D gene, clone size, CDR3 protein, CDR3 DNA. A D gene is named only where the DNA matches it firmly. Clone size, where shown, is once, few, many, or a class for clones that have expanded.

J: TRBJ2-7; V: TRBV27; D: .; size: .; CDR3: CASKLQGGIEQYF; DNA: TGTGCCAGCAAGTTACAGGGTGGGATCGAGCAGTACTTC
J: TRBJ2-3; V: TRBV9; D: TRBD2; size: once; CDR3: CASSRLAGGSTDTQYF; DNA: TGTGCCAGCTCCCGACTAGCGGGGGGGAGCACAGATACGCAGTATTTT
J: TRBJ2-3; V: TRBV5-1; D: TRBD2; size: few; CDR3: CASSLEGLAGRNTQYF; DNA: TGCGCCAGCAGCTTGGAGGGACTAGCGGGGAGAAATACGCAGTATTTT
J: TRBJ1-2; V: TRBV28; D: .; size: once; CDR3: CASDPRGYTF; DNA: TGTGCCAGCGATCCGAGAGGCTACACCTTC
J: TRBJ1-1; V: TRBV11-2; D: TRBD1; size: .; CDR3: CASSLKDRGHTEAFF; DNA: TGTGCCAGCAGCCTTAAGGACAGGGGCCACACTGAAGCTTTCTTT
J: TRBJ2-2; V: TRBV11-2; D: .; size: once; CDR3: CASSYHRATGELFF; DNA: TGTGCCAGCAGTTACCACAGGGCGACCGGGGAGCTGTTTTTT
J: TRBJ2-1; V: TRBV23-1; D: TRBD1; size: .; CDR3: CASEWGNRDRGQDEQFF; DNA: TGCGCCAGTGAGTGGGGTAACCGGGACAGGGGGCAAGATGAGCAGTTCTTC
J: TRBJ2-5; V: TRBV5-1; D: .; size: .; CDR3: CASSPRAGGSETQYF; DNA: TGCGCCAGCAGCCCTAGGGCCGGAGGGTCAGAGACCCAGTACTTC
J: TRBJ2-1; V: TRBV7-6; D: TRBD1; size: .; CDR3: CASSSTGGAGNEQFF; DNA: TGTGCCTCCTCCTCTACAGGGGGCGCAGGGAATGAGCAGTTCTTC
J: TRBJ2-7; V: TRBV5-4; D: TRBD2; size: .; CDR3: CASSLGTSGAYEQYF; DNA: TGTGCCAGCAGCTTGGGGACTAGCGGGGCCTACGAGCAGTACTTC
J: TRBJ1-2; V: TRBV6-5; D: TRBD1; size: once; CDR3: CASRSTGGGYTF; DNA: TGTGCCAGCAGATCGACAGGGGGAGGCTACACCTTC
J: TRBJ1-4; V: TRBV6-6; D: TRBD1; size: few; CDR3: CASSYMTRGNEKLFF; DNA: TGTGCCAGCAGTTACATGACCAGGGGGAATGAAAAACTGTTTTTT
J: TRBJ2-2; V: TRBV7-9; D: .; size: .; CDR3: CASGRDRFTGELFF; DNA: TGTGCCAGCGGTAGAGACAGGTTCACCGGGGAGCTGTTTTTT
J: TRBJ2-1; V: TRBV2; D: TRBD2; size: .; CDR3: CASRRTSGEKFF; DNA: TGTGCCAGCAGGCGGACTAGCGGGGAGAAGTTCTTC
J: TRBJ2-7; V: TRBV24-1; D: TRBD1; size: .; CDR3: CATSDSSGTGFYEQYF; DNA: TGTGCCACCAGTGATTCATCCGGGACAGGTTTTTACGAGCAGTACTTC
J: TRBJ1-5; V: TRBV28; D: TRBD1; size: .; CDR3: CASSTGQGGVSQPQHF; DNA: TGTGCCAGCAGTACAGGACAGGGGGGCGTTTCGCAGCCCCAGCATTTT
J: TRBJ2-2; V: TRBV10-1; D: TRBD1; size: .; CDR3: CASSEQGGTGELFF; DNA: TGCGCCAGCAGCGAACAGGGGGGCACCGGGGAGCTGTTTTTT
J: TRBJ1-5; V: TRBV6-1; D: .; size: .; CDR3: CASSEGQVSNQPQHF; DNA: TGTGCCAGCAGTGAAGGGCAGGTTAGCAATCAGCCCCAGCATTTT
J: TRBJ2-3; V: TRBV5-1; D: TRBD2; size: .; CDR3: CASRPGLAGGTDTQYF; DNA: TGCGCCAGCAGGCCGGGACTAGCGGGGGGCACAGATACGCAGTATTTT
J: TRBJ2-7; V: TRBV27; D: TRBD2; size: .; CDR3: CASSLLTGGSWEQYF; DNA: TGTGCCAGCAGTTTATTAACGGGGGGGTCTTGGGAGCAGTACTTC
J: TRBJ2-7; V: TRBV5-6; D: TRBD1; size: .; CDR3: CASSFTGNRGTAYEQYF; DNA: TGTGCCAGCAGCTTTACGGGAAACAGGGGCACTGCCTACGAGCAGTACTTC
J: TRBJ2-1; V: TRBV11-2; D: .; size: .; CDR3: CASSSPTQGRTYNEQFF; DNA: TGTGCCAGCAGCTCCCCAACACAGGGGAGGACCTACAATGAGCAGTTCTTC
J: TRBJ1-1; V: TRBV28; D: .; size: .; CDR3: CASSSDRPQAFF; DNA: TGTGCCAGCAGTTCTGACAGGCCCCAAGCTTTCTTT
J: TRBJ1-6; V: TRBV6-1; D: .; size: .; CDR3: CASSENLRLSPLHF; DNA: TGTGCCAGCAGTGAAAATCTGAGGCTTTCACCCCTCCACTTT
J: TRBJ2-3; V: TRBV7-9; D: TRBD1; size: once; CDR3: CASSPGQASTDTQYF; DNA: TGTGCCAGCAGCCCCGGACAGGCCAGCACAGATACGCAGTATTTT
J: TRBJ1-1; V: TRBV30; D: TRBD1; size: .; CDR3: CAGLGGQGLRTEAFF; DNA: TGTGCCGGATTGGGGGGACAGGGATTGAGGACTGAAGCTTTCTTT
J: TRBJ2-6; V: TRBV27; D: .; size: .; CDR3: CASTSPASGANVLTF; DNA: TGTGCCAGCACTAGTCCTGCCTCTGGGGCCAACGTCCTGACTTTC
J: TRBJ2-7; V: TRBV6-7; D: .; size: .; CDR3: CASSLVPVLPSYEQYF; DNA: TGTGCCAGCAGTTTAGTCCCGGTACTTCCTTCCTACGAGCAGTACTTC
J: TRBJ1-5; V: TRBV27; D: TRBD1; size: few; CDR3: CASSNRGRHQPQHF; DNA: TGTGCCAGCAGTAACAGGGGGCGACATCAGCCCCAGCATTTT
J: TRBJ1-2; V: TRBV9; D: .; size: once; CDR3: CASSGRARAGGYTF; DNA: TGTGCCAGCAGCGGAAGGGCCCGGGCGGGTGGCTACACCTTC
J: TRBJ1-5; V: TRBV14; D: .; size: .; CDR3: CASSQDERGGNQPQHF; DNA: TGTGCCAGCAGCCAAGATGAAAGGGGTGGCAATCAGCCCCAGCATTTT
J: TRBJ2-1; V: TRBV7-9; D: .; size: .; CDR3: CASSFGAQDEQFF; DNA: TGTGCCAGCAGCTTTGGGGCACAGGATGAGCAGTTCTTC
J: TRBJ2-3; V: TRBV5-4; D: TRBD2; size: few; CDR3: CASQTSGVTDTQYF; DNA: TGTGCCAGCCAGACTAGCGGGGTAACAGATACGCAGTATTTT
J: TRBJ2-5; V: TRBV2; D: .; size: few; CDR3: CASSVRREETQYF; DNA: TGTGCCAGCAGTGTCCGCCGAGAAGAGACCCAGTACTTC
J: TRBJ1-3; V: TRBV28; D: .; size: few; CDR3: CASRTSGMGRHTIYF; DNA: TGTGCCAGCAGGACCTCAGGGATGGGTCGGCACACCATATATTTT
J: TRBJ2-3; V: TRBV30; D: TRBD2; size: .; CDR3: CAWSGGLAGPDTQYF; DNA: TGTGCCTGGAGTGGTGGACTAGCGGGGCCAGATACGCAGTATTTT
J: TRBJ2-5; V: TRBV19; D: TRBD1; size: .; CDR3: CASMSQQGEGETQYF; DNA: TGTGCCAGTATGTCACAACAGGGGGAAGGAGAGACCCAGTACTTC
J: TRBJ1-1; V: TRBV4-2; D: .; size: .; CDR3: CASSQESQNTEAFF; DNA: TGTGCCAGCAGCCAAGAAAGCCAGAACACTGAAGCTTTCTTT
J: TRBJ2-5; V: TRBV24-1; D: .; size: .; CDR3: CATSDYGTQETQYF; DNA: TGTGCCACCAGTGATTACGGGACTCAAGAGACCCAGTACTTC
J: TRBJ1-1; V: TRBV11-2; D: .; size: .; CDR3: CASSLHSTAPEAFF; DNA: TGTGCCAGCAGCTTACATTCGACAGCGCCTGAAGCTTTCTTT
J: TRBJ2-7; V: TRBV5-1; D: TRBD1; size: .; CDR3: CASSPQGQGGEQYF; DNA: TGCGCCAGCAGCCCGCAGGGACAGGGTGGCGAGCAGTACTTC
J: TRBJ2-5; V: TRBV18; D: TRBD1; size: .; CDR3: CASSPREVRGLEETQYF; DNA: TGTGCCAGCTCACCCCGAGAAGTCAGGGGGCTCGAAGAGACCCAGTACTTC